This T cell receptor (beta chain) was obtained from a study of cytomegalovirus exposure and HLA in healthy donors. Points on this clone: The antigen remains unidentified.

It was with 60 Vbeta and 13 Jbeta primers that the PCR ran. The repertoire was sequenced with immunoSEQ multiplex PCR; TCRdb's copy has only in-frame clones and lacks some. Of approximately 180,000 clones in the sample, around four fifths were seen once. Overall study results and limits: In a later analysis, 16,951 TCR beta sequences were associated with HLA alleles at 0.05 false discovery rate. The study found most TCR sequences rare, yet found some public TCRs in many donors.

These donors counted as nominally healthy when sampled, but unrecorded immune exposures were likely. This CDR3 is built from 15 residues. V dropped 3 bases and J dropped 1 base, with 12 bases sitting between them. The germline gives CDR1 MNHEY, CDR2 SMNVEV (reference sequence). The sequence was collected from an older woman in good health and CMV-seropositive. This chain connects TRBV27 to TRBJ1-1; D may be TRBD1 (6 bases). The material sequenced was PBMCs. In nucleotides, the CDR3 is TGTGCCAGCAGTTTGGACGGCAGGGGGAACACTGAAGCTTTCTTT. This sequence encodes CASSLDGRGNTEAFF.